The clone carrying this T cell receptor (beta chain) was recorded at least ten times. Its matching antigen is unknown. Researchers amplified the TCR beta CDR3 regions from RNA transcripts. Primed by the HTBI set, a first-round RT-PCR was run on the TCR CDR3. Each CDR3 protein gets one entry after TCRdb re-called the multiplex PCR reads with MiXCR. The sample has roughly 570,000 distinct CDR3 sequences; about 15% are singletons. The data are from a study of T cells in Graves' hyperthyroidism and ophthalmopathy. Overall study results and limits: The model foresaw ophthalmopathy a median roughly 6.6 months prior to onset.

Germline V gives CDR1 SNHLY, CDR2 FYNNEI. The CDR3 has 11 residues. Trimming took 8 bases from V and 1 from J, leaving 6 bases between them. Sequencing was done on a sample of blood. This clonotype was obtained from a woman aged 30 to 39 with Graves' hyperthyroidism. The chain employs TRBV2 and TRBJ2-7; possibly TRBD2 for D (6 bases). The CDR3 loop is CASAGSYEQYF. The CDR3 coding sequence is TGTGCCAGCGCGGGATCCTACGAGCAGTACTTC.